The 4 T cell receptor beta chains presented below share a single source sample, sequenced in a study of T-cell memory formation after mild COVID-19. TCRdb independently ran MiXCR on the 5' RACE reads; one entry per CDR3 protein. Here the sample spans approximately 350,000 distinct CDR3 sequences, under 15% being singletons. The sample consisted of PBMCs or a T cell subset sorted from them (not recorded which). The receptor source for this set is a man between 18 and 29 years old who had mild COVID-19 (a few samples of this study predate the infection). Cell type and time point are not known.

This clonotype was seen ten or more times. The chain links TRBV4-3 to TRBJ2-1, with a tentative D call TRBD1 (5 bases). Germline V gene lookup returns CDR1 LGHNA and CDR2 YSLEER. CDR3 length equals 16 residues. V lost 1 base and J lost 0, with 10 bases in between. The CDR3 sequence: CASSQGGGVSYNEQFF. The DNA for the CDR3 is TGCGCCAGCAGCCAAGGGGGCGGAGTCTCCTACAATGAGCAGTTCTTC.

This clonotype was counted a few times. The gene calls are TRBV12-3 or TRBV12-4 and TRBJ1-4, with D uncertain. Trimming left V 3 bases short and J 7 bases short, with 6 bases between. The CDR3 length is 12 residues. CDR3 in amino acids: CASSFPPEKLFF. For the CDR3, the DNA is TGTGCCAGCAGTTTCCCACCTGAAAAACTGTTTTTT.

This clonotype came up many times. The chain carries TRBV4-3 and TRBJ2-4; D is undetermined. Germline V gene data show CDR1 as LGHNA and CDR2 as YSLEER. The CDR3 totals 17 residues. V dropped 0 bases and J dropped 5 bases, with 17 bases sitting between them. CDR3 sequence reads: CASSQDLGSPAQNIQYF. In nucleotides, the CDR3 is TGCGCCAGCAGCCAAGATTTGGGTTCGCCTGCGCAAAACATTCAGTACTTC.

The chain uses TRBV5-6 and TRBJ2-3, with D unclear. CDR1 is SGHDT and CDR2 is YYEEEE in the germline V gene. The CDR3 has 14 residues. Trimming pared 1 base from V and 3 bases from J, leaving 9 bases between. This CDR3 is CASSLFARTDTQYF. In DNA, the CDR3 is TGTGCCAGCAGCTTGTTTGCGAGAACAGATACGCAGTATTTT.